One and the same sample provided the 4 T cell receptor beta chains below, sequenced in a study of post-analysis software for immune sequencing data. Overall study results and limits: Patients carried 5 or 6 TRBV segments more frequently than controls did, and TRBV5-6, TRBV5-1 and TRBV20-1 were among them.

No antigen is known for these receptors. Unique molecular identifiers were present in the TCR beta cDNA libraries. A single record per CDR3 protein comes from TCRdb applying MiXCR to the PCR reads. The data show around 400,000 distinct CDR3 sequences, less than 40% seen once. The specimen was blood. The receptors come from a girl between 2 and 10 years old with multiple sclerosis.

V gene TRBV5-5 combines with J gene TRBJ1-1; D gene unclear. Trimming took off 0 bases at V and 3 bases at J, with 12 bases between the two ends. The CDR3 has 15 amino acids. Germline V gene lookup returns CDR1 SGHKS and CDR2 YYEKEE (reference sequence). The chain's CDR3 is CASSLVGKGDTEAFF. The DNA of the CDR3 is TGTGCCAGCAGCTTGGTGGGGAAGGGAGACACTGAAGCTTTCTTT.

The gene calls are TRBV2 and TRBJ2-1; TRBD1 matches 9 bases. Trimming removed 4 bases from V and 8 bases from J; junction bases left unmatched: 9. This CDR3 is built from 15 residues. Germline values: CDR1 SNHLY, CDR2 FYNNEI. Here the CDR3 reads CASSGSGQGDYEQFF. The CDR3 nucleotides read TGTGCCAGCAGTGGATCGGGACAGGGCGACTATGAGCAGTTCTTC.

The chain employs TRBV6-5 and TRBJ1-4, with D perhaps matching TRBD1 (5 bases). This CDR3 is built from 14 residues. Trimming cost V 2 bases and J 7 bases, with 11 bases left between them. In germline, CDR1 is MNHEY, CDR2 SVGAGI. This chain's CDR3 is CASSYRFGGEKLFF. The CDR3 DNA sequence: TGTGCCAGCAGTTACAGGTTTGGGGGTGAAAAACTGTTTTTT.

This clonotype was seen more than once but under ten times. The V gene is TRBV4-1, the J gene TRBJ2-1; a weak D match, TRBD1 (6 bases). Germline-derived CDR1 and CDR2 are MGHRA and YSYEKL. V was cut by 0 bases and J by 4 bases, with 13 bases left in between. The CDR3 has 16 residues. This chain's CDR3 is CASSQDAGDPYNEQFF. CDR3 in DNA: TGCGCCAGCAGCCAAGATGCAGGGGACCCATACAATGAGCAGTTCTTC.